This T cell receptor (beta chain) was identified in a study of cytomegalovirus exposure and HLA in healthy donors. Study results and caveats: Further analysis, carried out later, found HLA-associated TCR beta chains more clonally expanded than equally common other chains. Earlier findings revealed that most TCR beta V segments proved productive either about 87% or about 30% of the time.

The V gene's germline CDR1 is LNHDA and CDR2 SQIVND (reference sequence). J lost 8 bases, V lost 7 bases, and 10 bases had no gene match. The CDR3 has 13 residues. The PCR was carried out with 60 Vbeta primers and 13 Jbeta primers. Clones were read by immunoSEQ multiplex PCR, and TCRdb kept only the in-frame ones, dropping some. Among about 180,000 clones listed, around 75% were seen once. This clone was observed a single time. The antigen remains unidentified. Material: PBMCs. This receptor was identified in a male donor in good health and CMV-seronegative. The chain links TRBV19 to TRBJ1-1; 7 bases map to TRBD1. The CDR3 loop is CASKGAVVREAFF. DNA for the CDR3: TGTGCCAGTAAGGGGGCTGTGGTAAGAGAAGCTTTCTTT.